The source of this T cell receptor (beta chain) is a study of blood T cell repertoires in COVID-19. Study summary: Sites across the United States, Italy and Spain contributed samples from acute and convalescent COVID-19. In each case, the material was cDNA or gDNA derived from T cells, B-cell-depleted T cells, or PBMCs.

CDR1 and CDR2 (germline): MDHEN, SYDVKM. This CDR3 comprises 15 residues. Trimming left V 5 bases short and J 2 bases short, with 15 bases between. Per the study methods: Scientists estimated how many nucleated cells there were by amplifying reference gene primers. Only in-frame clones appear in the TCRdb table, and some are missing; sequencing was by immunoSEQ multiplex PCR. D and trimming come from the DNA, and the V and J calls and clone size come from that table. The sample lists about 200,000 clones; approximately 88% were seen once. The chain is built from TRBV28 and TRBJ2-5, with D perhaps TRBD2 (5 bases). The receptor's source is a man aged 35 to 55 with acute or convalescent COVID-19. The sequenced sample consisted of peripheral blood. DNA of the CDR3: TGTGCCAGCAGTCTACTAGGCGGTAGGCAAGAGACCCAGTACTTC. It yields the protein CASSLLGGRQETQYF.